These T cell receptor beta chains were read from a single sample in a study of blood T cell repertoires in COVID-19. Clones were sequenced by immunoSEQ multiplex PCR, and TCRdb holds only the in-frame ones, with some missing. Of about 360,000 clones listed, around 87% are singletons. The material sequenced was peripheral blood. These receptors were obtained from a human donor in a cohort sampled during active COVID-19. Each CDR3 is given with its conserved first and last residue. D genes are given only for firm matches. The size entry is marked missing in some rows and otherwise reads once, few, many or a size class.

d_call: NA; clone_size: NA; j_call: TRBJ1-4; v_call: TRBV24-1; cdr3_length: 12; cdr3_aa: CATSEVSEKLFF; cdr3_nt: TGTGCCACCAGTGAGGTCAGTGAAAAACTGTTTTTT
d_call: NA; clone_size: NA; j_call: TRBJ2-3; v_call: TRBV28; cdr3_length: 19; cdr3_aa: CASSFYDSGPSSSTDTQYF; cdr3_nt: TGTGCCAGCAGTTTTTACGATAGTGGGCCCAGCAGTAGCACAGATACGCAGTATTTT
d_call: NA; clone_size: NA; j_call: TRBJ2-5; v_call: TRBV20-1; cdr3_length: 11; cdr3_aa: CSANRGETQYF; cdr3_nt: TGCAGTGCTAATCGGGGGGAGACCCAGTACTTC
d_call: TRBD1; clone_size: NA; j_call: TRBJ2-3; v_call: TRBV5-1; cdr3_length: 15; cdr3_aa: CASSLTGTGIDTQYF; cdr3_nt: TGCGCCAGCAGCCTCACAGGGACAGGGATAGATACGCAGTATTTT
d_call: NA; clone_size: NA; j_call: TRBJ1-1; v_call: TRBV5-8; cdr3_length: 14; cdr3_aa: CASSFGGPRTEAFF; cdr3_nt: TGTGCCAGCAGCTTCGGGGGGCCTCGGACTGAAGCTTTCTTT
d_call: NA; clone_size: NA; j_call: TRBJ1-3; v_call: TRBV4-2; cdr3_length: 17; cdr3_aa: CASSQVLGTGTGNTIYF; cdr3_nt: TGTGCCAGCAGCCAAGTCCTAGGTACAGGGACTGGAAACACCATATATTTT
d_call: NA; clone_size: NA; j_call: TRBJ2-7; v_call: TRBV2; cdr3_length: 14; cdr3_aa: CATKVGGTTYEQYF; cdr3_nt: TGTGCCACTAAAGTGGGGGGAACTACCTACGAGCAGTACTTC
d_call: NA; clone_size: NA; j_call: TRBJ1-1; v_call: TRBV15; cdr3_length: 14; cdr3_aa: CATSRGHLKTEAFF; cdr3_nt: TGTGCCACCAGCAGAGGGCATTTAAAGACTGAAGCTTTCTTT
d_call: TRBD2; clone_size: NA; j_call: TRBJ2-1; v_call: TRBV5-1; cdr3_length: 16; cdr3_aa: CASSFRTSGRDNEQFF; cdr3_nt: TGCGCCAGCAGCTTCCGGACTAGCGGGCGAGACAATGAGCAGTTCTTC
d_call: NA; clone_size: NA; j_call: TRBJ2-3; v_call: TRBV6-6; cdr3_length: 14; cdr3_aa: CASHKGLSTDTQYF; cdr3_nt: TGTGCCAGCCACAAGGGACTTAGCACAGATACGCAGTATTTT
d_call: TRBD2; clone_size: NA; j_call: TRBJ2-3; v_call: TRBV7-8; cdr3_length: 15; cdr3_aa: CASSSRGGGTDTQYF; cdr3_nt: TGTGCCAGCAGCTCCCGGGGAGGGGGCACAGATACGCAGTATTTT
d_call: TRBD1; clone_size: many; j_call: TRBJ1-4; v_call: TRBV2; cdr3_length: 15; cdr3_aa: CASSEEGQADEKLFF; cdr3_nt: TGTGCCAGCAGCGAAGAGGGACAGGCGGATGAAAAACTGTTTTTT
d_call: TRBD2; clone_size: NA; j_call: TRBJ2-7; v_call: TRBV11-2; cdr3_length: 12; cdr3_aa: CASGAGVYEQYF; cdr3_nt: TGTGCCAGCGGAGCGGGAGTCTACGAGCAGTACTTC
d_call: TRBD2; clone_size: NA; j_call: TRBJ2-5; v_call: TRBV5-6; cdr3_length: 16; cdr3_aa: CASSLISGANQETQYF; cdr3_nt: TGTGCCAGCAGCCTCATCAGCGGGGCAAATCAAGAGACCCAGTACTTC
d_call: TRBD1; clone_size: NA; j_call: TRBJ1-5; v_call: TRBV6-4; cdr3_length: 15; cdr3_aa: CASSDRDRGHQPQHF; cdr3_nt: TGTGCCAGCAGTGACAGGGACAGGGGGCATCAGCCCCAGCATTTT
d_call: TRBD2; clone_size: NA; j_call: TRBJ2-1; v_call: TRBV10-2; cdr3_length: 16; cdr3_aa: CASSEELAGGTNEQFF; cdr3_nt: TGCGCCAGCAGTGAAGAGCTAGCGGGGGGTACCAATGAGCAGTTCTTC
d_call: NA; clone_size: NA; j_call: TRBJ2-1; v_call: TRBV20-1; cdr3_length: 15; cdr3_aa: CSASKETHSYNEQFF; cdr3_nt: TGCAGTGCTAGTAAGGAGACCCACTCCTACAATGAGCAGTTCTTC
d_call: NA; clone_size: NA; j_call: TRBJ2-5; v_call: TRBV2; cdr3_length: 14; cdr3_aa: CASSESRNKETQYF; cdr3_nt: TGTGCCAGCAGTGAGTCTAGGAATAAAGAGACCCAGTACTTC
d_call: NA; clone_size: NA; j_call: TRBJ2-2; v_call: TRBV7-2; cdr3_length: 13; cdr3_aa: CATALRRTGELFF; cdr3_nt: TGTGCCACCGCCTTGAGGCGCACCGGGGAGCTGTTTTTT
d_call: TRBD1; clone_size: NA; j_call: TRBJ1-2; v_call: TRBV6-1; cdr3_length: 17; cdr3_aa: CASSGLPGQGDLYGYTF; cdr3_nt: TGTGCCAGCAGTGGGCTACCGGGACAGGGGGACCTCTATGGCTACACCTTC
d_call: NA; clone_size: NA; j_call: TRBJ2-5; v_call: TRBV14; cdr3_length: 15; cdr3_aa: CASSQDLGGGETQYF; cdr3_nt: TGTGCCAGCAGCCAAGATCTGGGGGGTGGAGAGACCCAGTACTTC
d_call: NA; clone_size: NA; j_call: TRBJ1-3; v_call: TRBV7-3; cdr3_length: 13; cdr3_aa: CASSDNPGSTIYF; cdr3_nt: TGTGCCAGCAGCGACAATCCTGGTAGCACCATATATTTT
d_call: NA; clone_size: NA; j_call: TRBJ1-3; v_call: TRBV11-2; cdr3_length: 18; cdr3_aa: CASTPGGGSGDSGNTIYF; cdr3_nt: TGTGCCAGCACCCCGGGGGGGGGCAGTGGGGACTCTGGAAACACCATATATTTT
d_call: NA; clone_size: few; j_call: TRBJ2-5; v_call: TRBV2; cdr3_length: 13; cdr3_aa: CASSEDSQETQYF; cdr3_nt: TGTGCCAGCAGTGAAGACAGCCAAGAGACCCAGTACTTC
d_call: TRBD2; clone_size: NA; j_call: TRBJ2-7; v_call: TRBV11-2; cdr3_length: 16; cdr3_aa: CASSLDGSSGPYEQYF; cdr3_nt: TGTGCCAGCAGCTTAGATGGGTCTAGCGGCCCCTACGAGCAGTACTTC
d_call: NA; clone_size: NA; j_call: TRBJ2-3; v_call: TRBV3-1/TRBV3-2; cdr3_length: 12; cdr3_aa: CASSQGPDTQYF; cdr3_nt: TGTGCCAGCAGCCAAGGGCCGGATACGCAGTATTTT
d_call: NA; clone_size: NA; j_call: TRBJ2-1; v_call: TRBV3-1/TRBV3-2; cdr3_length: 16; cdr3_aa: CASSPWTSSSYNEQFF; cdr3_nt: TGTGCCAGCAGCCCCTGGACTTCAAGCTCCTACAATGAGCAGTTCTTC
d_call: NA; clone_size: NA; j_call: TRBJ2-6; v_call: TRBV7-3; cdr3_length: 17; cdr3_aa: CASSLEASPSGANVLTF; cdr3_nt: TGTGCCAGCAGCTTAGAAGCCTCGCCCTCTGGGGCCAACGTCCTGACTTTC
d_call: NA; clone_size: NA; j_call: TRBJ2-7; v_call: TRBV5-1; cdr3_length: 13; cdr3_aa: CASSVTVSYEQYF; cdr3_nt: TGCGCCAGCAGCGTAACTGTCTCCTACGAGCAGTACTTC
d_call: NA; clone_size: once; j_call: TRBJ2-2; v_call: TRBV3-1/TRBV3-2; cdr3_length: 13; cdr3_aa: CASSTADTGELFF; cdr3_nt: TGTGCCAGCTCGACGGCGGACACCGGGGAGCTGTTTTTT
d_call: NA; clone_size: NA; j_call: TRBJ2-7; v_call: TRBV9; cdr3_length: 16; cdr3_aa: CASSVSGTSDTREQYF; cdr3_nt: TGTGCCAGCAGCGTTTCCGGGACTTCGGATACGCGCGAGCAGTACTTC
d_call: TRBD2; clone_size: NA; j_call: TRBJ2-7; v_call: TRBV28; cdr3_length: 15; cdr3_aa: CASSPLAGGPYEQYF; cdr3_nt: TGTGCCAGCAGTCCCCTAGCGGGGGGTCCCTACGAGCAGTACTTC
d_call: TRBD2; clone_size: NA; j_call: TRBJ2-2; v_call: TRBV6-5; cdr3_length: 14; cdr3_aa: CASMSGSGTGELFF; cdr3_nt: TGTGCCAGCATGAGCGGGAGTGGTACCGGGGAGCTGTTTTTT
d_call: TRBD1; clone_size: once; j_call: TRBJ2-7; v_call: TRBV5-5; cdr3_length: 15; cdr3_aa: CASSYTGTGGHEQYF; cdr3_nt: TGTGCCAGCAGCTATACCGGGACAGGGGGCCACGAGCAGTACTTC
d_call: TRBD2; clone_size: NA; j_call: TRBJ2-1; v_call: TRBV9; cdr3_length: 15; cdr3_aa: CASSVGVAGYNEQFF; cdr3_nt: TGTGCCAGCAGCGTAGGGGTAGCGGGGTACAATGAGCAGTTCTTC
d_call: NA; clone_size: NA; j_call: TRBJ1-6; v_call: TRBV11-2; cdr3_length: 14; cdr3_aa: CASRLDSHNSPLHF; cdr3_nt: TGTGCCAGCAGACTGGACAGCCATAATTCACCCCTCCACTTT
d_call: NA; clone_size: NA; j_call: TRBJ2-2; v_call: TRBV7-9; cdr3_length: 14; cdr3_aa: CASSWLVATGELFF; cdr3_nt: TGTGCCAGCAGCTGGCTCGTTGCCACCGGGGAGCTGTTTTTT
d_call: NA; clone_size: NA; j_call: TRBJ2-5; v_call: TRBV6-6; cdr3_length: 14; cdr3_aa: CASSFGGDQETQYF; cdr3_nt: TGTGCCAGCAGTTTCGGCGGGGACCAAGAGACCCAGTACTTC
d_call: TRBD1; clone_size: NA; j_call: TRBJ2-7; v_call: TRBV7-9; cdr3_length: 12; cdr3_aa: CASSKDRGEQYF; cdr3_nt: TGTGCCAGCAGCAAAGACAGGGGGGAGCAGTACTTC
d_call: TRBD1; clone_size: NA; j_call: TRBJ1-4; v_call: TRBV5-6; cdr3_length: 16; cdr3_aa: CASSSGTGVGSEKLFF; cdr3_nt: TGTGCCAGCAGCTCCGGGACAGGGGTAGGAAGTGAAAAACTGTTTTTT
d_call: TRBD1; clone_size: NA; j_call: TRBJ2-5; v_call: TRBV6-2/TRBV6-3; cdr3_length: 16; cdr3_aa: CASSYSGTGASETQYF; cdr3_nt: TGTGCCAGCAGTTACTCGGGGACAGGGGCTTCGGAGACCCAGTACTTC
d_call: NA; clone_size: NA; j_call: TRBJ1-2; v_call: TRBV12-3/TRBV12-4; cdr3_length: 13; cdr3_aa: CASSLGEGDGYTF; cdr3_nt: TGTGCCAGCAGTTTGGGGGAGGGCGATGGCTACACCTTC
d_call: TRBD2; clone_size: NA; j_call: TRBJ2-1; v_call: TRBV4-2; cdr3_length: 19; cdr3_aa: CASSQDSLAGATDPNEQFF; cdr3_nt: TGTGCCAGCAGCCAAGATAGCCTAGCGGGGGCCACTGACCCCAATGAGCAGTTCTTC
d_call: NA; clone_size: NA; j_call: TRBJ1-1; v_call: TRBV5-8; cdr3_length: 14; cdr3_aa: CASSFQTENTEAFF; cdr3_nt: TGTGCCAGCAGCTTTCAGACAGAGAACACTGAAGCTTTCTTT
d_call: TRBD1; clone_size: NA; j_call: TRBJ1-6; v_call: TRBV7-9; cdr3_length: 15; cdr3_aa: CASSARTGYNSPLHF; cdr3_nt: TGTGCCAGCAGCGCCCGGACAGGTTATAATTCACCCCTCCACTTT
d_call: NA; clone_size: NA; j_call: TRBJ2-7; v_call: TRBV5-1; cdr3_length: 14; cdr3_aa: CASSWSGVENEQYF; cdr3_nt: TGCGCCAGCAGCTGGTCAGGGGTTGAGAACGAGCAGTACTTC
d_call: NA; clone_size: few; j_call: TRBJ2-1; v_call: TRBV9; cdr3_length: 13; cdr3_aa: CASSVSGSEVQFF; cdr3_nt: TGTGCCAGCAGCGTGTCCGGGAGCGAGGTGCAGTTCTTC
d_call: NA; clone_size: NA; j_call: TRBJ1-5; v_call: TRBV15; cdr3_length: 14; cdr3_aa: CATSGAGGNQPQHF; cdr3_nt: TGTGCCACCAGCGGGGCGGGAGGCAATCAGCCCCAGCATTTT